This T cell receptor (beta chain) was found in a study of OX40 agonist ivuxolimab in advanced cancers. Study-wide points: Doses of 0.1 to 3.0 mg/kg were accompanied by clonal expansion of CD4+ and CD8+ blood T cells by week 6. Normalized T-cell clonal expansion was also low in some nonresponders.

Between the trimmed V and J ends, which lost 5 bases and 2 bases, there was a span of 15 bases. Germline CDR1 MDHEN, CDR2 SYDVKM. This CDR3 has 15 amino acids. Profiled with immunoSEQ multiplex PCR; TCRdb holds only in-frame clones, not every one. The table includes 80,000 to 95,000 clones, approximately 86% detected once. A remark on this clone: Its antigen is still unknown.

The input for sequencing was CD4+ or CD8+ T cells sorted from blood, taken in a trial of the OX40 agonist ivuxolimab. The gene calls are TRBV28 and TRBJ2-5; D unclear. The sequence derives from an adult with an advanced solid tumor such as melanoma, head and neck, liver or kidney cancer. The CDR3 spells CASSPPHWGQETQYF. The CDR3, as DNA: TGTGCCAGCAGTCCCCCCCATTGGGGACAAGAGACCCAGTACTTC.